Each of the 20 T cell receptor beta chains below was sequenced from the same sample in a study of cytomegalovirus exposure and HLA in healthy donors. The study ran its PCR with 60 Vbeta and 13 Jbeta primers. Data came from immunoSEQ multiplex PCR; TCRdb stores just in-frame clones and leaves some out. The data show about 110,000 clones, around 80% seen once. Material for sequencing was PBMCs. The receptor source for this set is a woman in her thirties or forties in good health and CMV-seronegative.

The chain uses TRBV19 and TRBJ1-1, with TRBD1 identical over 8 bases. Germline V lookup: CDR1 LNHDA, CDR2 SQIVND (reference sequence). This CDR3 is built from 14 residues. The V gene end was trimmed by 6 bases and the J gene end by 2 bases; junction bases not matched to a gene: 5. CDR3 DNA: TGTGCCAGTAGCCTAGACAGGGGAAACACTGAAGCTTTCTTT. It codes for CASSLDRGNTEAFF.

The V and J genes are TRBV18 and TRBJ1-3; tentatively, D is TRBD1 (5 bases). This CDR3 contains 16 residues. Germline CDR1 reads KGHSH; CDR2 reads LQKENI. The V gene lost 4 bases and the J gene lost 2 bases, with 15 bases spanning the gap. The CDR3 protein is CASSQRGEVTGNTIYF. The CDR3 nucleotides read TGTGCCAGCTCACAAAGAGGGGAGGTCACTGGAAACACCATATATTTT.

The V gene is TRBV5-4, the J gene TRBJ2-6, with 7 nucleotides matching TRBD1. Trimming took 5 bases from V and 2 from J; bases not matched to a gene: 13. The CDR3 runs 18 residues. Germline V gene lookup returns CDR1 SGHNT and CDR2 YYREEE (reference sequence). The CDR3 spells CASRRTGLKYPGANVLTF. The CDR3 nucleotides read TGTGCCAGCAGGCGGACAGGTCTCAAGTACCCTGGGGCCAACGTCCTGACTTTC.

This chain joins TRBV30 and TRBJ1-4; D is possibly TRBD1 (5 bases). CDR1 is GTSNPN and CDR2 is SVGIG in the germline V gene (reference sequence). The CDR3 consists of 14 residues. The V and J ends lost 5 bases and 2 bases respectively, with 12 bases between them. CDR3 nucleotide sequence: TGTGCCTGGCGGGCAGGGCGGACTAATGAAAAACTGTTTTTT. Translating it yields CAWRAGRTNEKLFF. The whole variable domain, remainder taken from reference TRBV30 and TRBJ1-4, is SQTIHQWPATLVQPVGSPLSLECTVEGTSNPNLYWYRQAAGRGLQLLFYSVGIGQISSEVPQNLSASRPQDRQFILSSKKLLLSDSGFYLCAWRAGRTNEKLFFGSGTQLSVL.

The chain is built from TRBV19 and TRBJ2-2; D perhaps matches TRBD1 (6 bases). The CDR3 is 16 residues long. CDR1 is LNHDA, CDR2 SQIVND, per germline (reference sequence). Trimming pared 4 bases from V and 4 bases from J, leaving 16 bases between. The CDR3, as DNA: TGTGCCAGTAGTAAAGCCGGGACAAAAACCACCGGGGAGCTGTTTTTT. Translated: CASSKAGTKTTGELFF. Full variable domain (outside the CDR3, taken from reference TRBV19 and TRBJ2-2): DGGITQSPKYLFRKEGQNVTLSCEQNLNHDAMYWYRQDPGQGLRLIYYSQIVNDFQKGDIAEGYSVSREKKESFPLTVTSAQKNPTAFYLCASSKAGTKTTGELFFGEGSRLTVL.

This chain uses TRBV10-3 with TRBJ1-2, with a possible D match to TRBD1 (6 bases). CDR3 length: 16 amino acids. Trimming took 5 bases from V and 2 from J, leaving 18 bases between them. CDR1 ENHRY and CDR2 SYGVKD come from the germline V gene. The CDR3 DNA reads TGTGCCATCAGTCCGACAGGCGGCGGGGGCAACTATGGCTACACCTTC. Encoded protein: CAISPTGGGGNYGYTF.

J is TRBJ2-5 and V is TRBV4-3; TRBD1 agrees at 7 bases. V was pared by 0 bases and J by 5 bases, with 6 bases of the junction left unmatched. CDR3 length: 15 amino acids. Looked up from germline, CDR1 is LGHNA and CDR2 is YSLEER. In nucleotides, the CDR3 is TGCGCCAGCAGCCAAGATAAACAGGGGTGGGAGACCCAGTACTTC. This encodes CASSQDKQGWETQYF.

The rearrangement joins TRBV7-2 to TRBJ2-5; a possible D gene is TRBD1 (6 bases). This CDR3 spans 15 amino acids. V was trimmed by 1 base and J by 2 bases, leaving 11 bases between them. CDR1 is SGHTA and CDR2 is FQGNSA in the germline V gene. CDR3 sequence reads: CASSLDRVLQETQYF. For the CDR3, the DNA is TGTGCCAGCAGCTTAGACAGGGTCCTTCAAGAGACCCAGTACTTC. The whole variable domain, filled in from reference TRBV7-2 and TRBJ2-5, reads GAGVSQSPSNKVTEKGKDVELRCDPISGHTALYWYRQSLGQGLEFLIYFQGNSAPDKSGLPSDRFSAERTGGSVSTLTIQRTQQEDSAVYLCASSLDRVLQETQYFGPGTRLLVL.

V and J are TRBV5-4 and TRBJ2-2; a possible D gene is TRBD1 (6 bases). Trimming took off 2 bases at V and 0 bases at J, with 8 bases between the two ends. Per the germline V gene, CDR1 is SGHNT and CDR2 is YYREEE (reference sequence). CDR3 length: 15 amino acids. CDR3 sequence reads: CASSFYRANTGELFF. The DNA for the CDR3 is TGTGCCAGCAGCTTTTACAGGGCGAACACCGGGGAGCTGTTTTTT.

As to this clone: Other DNA variants within this sample encode the same CDR3. The V call is TRBV28, the J call TRBJ2-2; weak D call: TRBD1 (7 bases). CDR1 MDHEN and CDR2 SYDVKM come from the germline V gene. V was pared by 5 bases and J by 9 bases, with 22 bases between. This CDR3 has 16 residues. The CDR3 DNA reads as TGTGCCAGCAGTCCCGCAGGGGGGCTCCCCCCCCGGGAGCTGTTTTTT. It translates to CASSPAGGLPPRELFF.

The chain recombines TRBV7-2 with TRBJ2-7, with 7 bases matching TRBD1. This CDR3 is 16 amino acids long. The germline gives CDR1 SGHTA, CDR2 FQGNSA. With 5 bases clipped from V and 8 bases from J, the junction kept 18 bases outside the gene matches. CDR3 DNA sequence: TGTGCCAGCAGCCTCGAGAGTGTGACAGGGAGTAAGCAGCAGTACTTC. Residues: CASSLESVTGSKQQYF.

The V gene is TRBV15, the J gene TRBJ2-3, with D possibly TRBD1 on 5 matching bases. The V gene lost 0 bases and the J gene lost 3 bases, with 7 bases spanning the gap. The CDR3 sequence is 14 residues long. CDR1 is LNHNV, CDR2 YYDKDF, per germline (reference sequence). Here the CDR3 DNA reads TGTGCCACCAGCAGAGATAGACAGACAGATACGCAGTATTTT. It codes for CATSRDRQTDTQYF.

The chain joins TRBV14 to TRBJ2-7, with D perhaps TRBD2 (6 bases). The CDR3 consists of 14 residues. Between the trimmed V and J ends, which lost 3 bases and 3 bases, there was a span of 12 bases. CDR1 is SGHDN, CDR2 FVKESK, per germline. The CDR3 DNA sequence: TGTGCCAGCAGCCACTTGGGACTGAGCTACGAGCAGTACTTC. Amino acids: CASSHLGLSYEQYF.

In this sample, this clone turned up a few times. V and J are TRBV5-4 and TRBJ2-2; D not certain. Germline CDR1 SGHNT, CDR2 YYREEE (reference sequence). Trimming stripped 4 bases from V and 5 bases from J, with 21 bases between. The CDR3 covers 17 residues. The CDR3 DNA reads as TGTGCCAGCAGCATGGGGTCAGGTATCGAAGGAACCGGGGAGCTGTTTTTT. Translation: CASSMGSGIEGTGELFF.

The chain links TRBV7-9 to TRBJ2-1; TRBD2 matches at 9 bases. CDR1 and CDR2 (germline): SEHNR, FQNEAQ (reference sequence). Trimming cost V 1 base and J 10 bases; bases outside gene matches: 5. The CDR3 is 14 amino acids. CDR3 loop: CASSLVTGTSEQFF. CDR3 in DNA: TGTGCCAGCAGCTTAGTAACAGGGACTAGCGAGCAGTTCTTC.

V gene TRBV19 combines with J gene TRBJ1-2; a weak D match, TRBD1 (5 bases). Between the trimmed V and J ends, which lost 3 bases and 4 bases, there was a span of 18 bases. Per the germline V gene, CDR1 is LNHDA and CDR2 is SQIVND (reference sequence). The CDR3 loop spans 16 amino acids. CDR3 in DNA: TGTGCCAGTAGTATTATTGGGGGGGAAGCCCTCTATGGCTACACCTTC. This gives the protein CASSIIGGEALYGYTF.

This clone has a handful of counts. V and J are TRBV5-1 and TRBJ1-1; tentative D call: TRBD1 (5 bases). Germline CDR1 is SGHRS and CDR2 is YFSETQ. The CDR3 totals 14 residues. Trimming took 5 bases from V and 6 from J, leaving 17 bases between them. CDR3 residues: CASSGFSGLSEAFF. DNA of the CDR3: TGCGCCAGCAGTGGTTTCTCAGGGCTGTCTGAAGCTTTCTTT.

This clone was counted a single time. The chain couples TRBV27 to TRBJ2-7, with 8 bases fitting TRBD2. V lost 7 bases, J lost 7 bases, and 18 bases stayed unmatched. The CDR3 totals 16 residues. Germline V gene data show CDR1 as MNHEY and CDR2 as SMNVEV (reference sequence). CDR3 in amino acids: CASTGGTGRWIREQYF. The CDR3 bases are TGTGCCAGCACGGGAGGGACGGGGAGATGGATACGTGAGCAGTACTTC.

This clone was counted a few times. The rearrangement uses TRBV5-6 and TRBJ2-2; weak D call: TRBD1 (6 bases). V was pared by 1 base and J by 6 bases, with 10 bases between. The CDR3 length is 14 residues. Per germline, CDR1 SGHDT and CDR2 YYEEEE. The CDR3 bases are TGTGCCAGCAGCTTGCAGGGGACCGCCGGGGAGCTGTTTTTT. Protein: CASSLQGTAGELFF.

The rearrangement joins TRBV5-6 to TRBJ1-3; 7 positions match TRBD1. The CDR3 totals 15 residues. V lost 4 bases to trimming and J lost 0 bases; unmatched junction nucleotides: 4. CDR1 is SGHDT and CDR2 is YYEEEE in the germline V gene. The CDR3 DNA follows: TGTGCCAGCAGCCTTGGACAGGCCTCTGGAAACACCATATATTTT. It yields the protein CASSLGQASGNTIYF.